The 4 T cell receptor beta chains reported below all come from one sample, sequenced in a study of T cells in Graves' hyperthyroidism and ophthalmopathy. From RNA transcripts, TCR beta CDR3 regions were amplified. In the first-round RT-PCR of the TCR CDR3, the HTBI primer set was used. A single record per CDR3 protein comes from TCRdb applying MiXCR to the multiplex PCR reads. The profile covers 600,000 to 800,000 distinct CDR3 sequences, with over 35% appearing a single time and approximately 31% taken by the ten largest. The sequencing sample was made of blood. The source is a middle-aged woman with Graves' hyperthyroidism.

This sequence joins TRBV9 and TRBJ1-3; perhaps TRBD1 as D (6 bases). Trimming stripped 7 bases from V and 4 bases from J, with 21 bases between. The CDR3 is 16 amino acids. The V gene's germline CDR1 is SGDLS and CDR2 YYNGEE. The CDR3 nucleotides read TGTGCCAGCTCACCACCGGCAGGGGCCATCGGAAACACCATATATTTT. Translated: CASSPPAGAIGNTIYF.

This clonotype was recorded many times. This rearrangement joins TRBV7-9 to TRBJ2-7, with TRBD2 matching 8 bases. CDR1 and CDR2 from the germline V gene are SEHNR and FQNEAQ (reference sequence). CDR3 length: 15 residues. J was trimmed by 7 bases and V by 5 bases; bases with no gene match: 13. CDR3 in amino acids: CASSGGGGLRREQYF. The CDR3 nucleotides are TGTGCCAGCAGCGGGGGCGGGGGGCTACGACGAGAGCAGTACTTC.

The chain couples TRBV29-1 to TRBJ2-5; the D gene is possibly TRBD2 (7 bases). V lost 1 base, J lost 4 bases, and 13 bases lay in between. The CDR3 covers 14 residues. From germline, CDR1 is SQVTM and CDR2 ANQGSEA. The CDR3 is CSVEAGGMGETQYF. The DNA of the CDR3 is TGCAGCGTTGAAGCGGGGGGCATGGGAGAGACCCAGTACTTC.

As for this clonotype: This may arise from a read error, as a much more abundant clone is one base away. J is TRBJ2-6 and V is TRBV10-3; D ambiguous. Trimming shortened V by 3 bases and J by 0 bases, and 9 bases separated the two germline ends. The CDR3 contains 16 residues. Germline V gene data show CDR1 as ENHRY and CDR2 as SYGVKD. CDR3 nucleotides: TGTGCCATCAGTGAAGGTGGGATCTCTGGGGCCAACGTCCTGACTTTC. Protein product: CAISEGGISGANVLTF.